This T cell receptor (beta chain) is drawn from a study of cytomegalovirus exposure and HLA in healthy donors. The V gene lost 2 bases and the J gene lost 3 bases, with 13 bases spanning the gap. The CDR3 runs 16 residues. Germline CDR1 is SGHAT and CDR2 is FQNNGV. Notes on this clone: Its cognate antigen is unknown.

Assay used: immunoSEQ multiplex PCR; TCRdb lists only in-frame clones, some missing. The repertoire holds roughly 80,000 clones, with roughly 94% as singletons. Regarding the study as a whole: According to a later analysis, TCR clusters from the first cohort tended to co-occur in the 120 or so validation repertoires.

The receptor comes from a woman aged 18-29 years in good health and CMV-seronegative. Sequenced material: PBMCs. The chain links TRBV11-2 to TRBJ2-2, with TRBD1 as a possible D gene (5 bases). CDR3 protein: CASSLKQPRDTGELFF. CDR3 DNA sequence: TGTGCCAGCAGCTTAAAACAGCCCAGGGACACCGGGGAGCTGTTTTTT.